This entry lists 8 T cell receptor beta chains sequenced from one sample in a study of neoadjuvant anti-PD-1 for oral cavity cancer. Sequenced by immunoSEQ multiplex PCR; TCRdb stores in-frame clones only, minus some. The sample yields about 23,000 clones, 25% to 30% seen once. Time point: after neoadjuvant nivolumab, at surgical resection. Sequencing used tumor tissue, obtained after nivolumab (anti-PD-1) treatment. The source of these receptors is a person between 40 and 79 years old with oral cavity squamous cell carcinoma.

This clone came up a few times. The chain carries TRBV2 and TRBJ2-5; D perhaps matches TRBD2 (6 bases). The CDR3 runs 14 residues. Germline CDR1 SNHLY, CDR2 FYNNEI. Between the trimmed V and J ends, which lost 6 bases and 5 bases, there was a span of 16 bases. For the CDR3, the DNA is TGTGCCAGCAGACGAAGGGGCGGAGGGGAGACCCAGTACTTC. It specifies CASRRRGGGETQYF.

The rearrangement links TRBV6-4 to TRBJ2-1; no firm D call. Per the germline V gene, CDR1 is MRHNA and CDR2 is SNTAGT. The CDR3 runs 13 residues. Between the trimmed V and J ends, which lost 0 bases and 9 bases, there was a span of 9 bases. This CDR3 reads CASSDSAKGEQFF. In DNA, the CDR3 is TGTGCCAGCAGTGACTCGGCAAAGGGTGAGCAGTTCTTC.

This chain connects TRBV7-2 to TRBJ2-7; D is perhaps TRBD2 (7 bases). Between the trimmed V and J ends, which lost 5 bases and 2 bases, there was a span of 19 bases. Per the germline V gene, CDR1 is SGHTA and CDR2 is FQGNSA. CDR3 length: 16 amino acids. The DNA of the CDR3 is TGTGCCAGCAGCGGGACCGCGGGGGCCTATACCTACGAGCAGTACTTC. Its translation: CASSGTAGAYTYEQYF.

The table lists this clone with a few counts. V is TRBV28 and J is TRBJ1-2, with 8 bases lining up with TRBD1. The ends lost 6 bases at V and 8 bases at J; junction bases unmatched: 11. Germline values: CDR1 MDHEN, CDR2 SYDVKM. The CDR3 consists of 14 residues. DNA for the CDR3: TGTGCCAGCAGAACAACGGACAGGGCGGACGGCTACACCTTC. It yields the protein CASRTTDRADGYTF.

Regarding this clone: This may arise from a read error, as a much more abundant clone is one base away. CDR3 protein: CASSLGDRVQETQYF. The CDR3 region has the DNA TGCGCCAGCAGCTTGGGCGATAGGGTCCAAGAGACCCAGTACTTC. The chain carries TRBV5-1 and TRBJ2-5; D remains unclear. The length of the CDR3 is 15 residues. Per the germline V gene, CDR1 is SGHRS and CDR2 is YFSETQ. V was trimmed by 0 bases and J by 1 base, leaving 10 bases between them.

The V and J genes are TRBV6-6 and TRBJ1-5, with D hard to call. The CDR3 sequence is 15 residues long. Germline V lookup: CDR1 MNHNY, CDR2 SVGAGI (reference sequence). V was trimmed by 6 bases and J by 1 base, leaving 13 bases between them. CDR3 in amino acids: CASRPGGESNQPQHF. The CDR3 DNA sequence: TGTGCCAGCAGGCCTGGCGGCGAGAGCAATCAGCCCCAGCATTTT.

The gene calls are TRBV5-4 and TRBJ1-2; perhaps TRBD1 as D (6 bases). Germline assignment: CDR1 SGHNT and CDR2 YYREEE (reference sequence). Trimming removed 3 bases at V and 8 bases at J, with 20 bases between. The CDR3 has 15 residues. CDR3 region: CASSSDSPEGKGYTF. The DNA for the CDR3 is TGTGCCAGCAGCTCGGACAGCCCGGAGGGGAAGGGCTACACCTTC.

V is TRBV27 and J is TRBJ2-6; D is unresolved. CDR1 and CDR2 from the germline V gene are MNHEY and SMNVEV (reference sequence). The CDR3 is made up of 13 amino acids. V was pared by 5 bases and J by 5 bases, with 7 bases between. The CDR3 DNA follows: TGTGCCAGCAGTCCGCCCTGGGCCAACGTCCTGACTTTC. It translates to CASSPPWANVLTF.